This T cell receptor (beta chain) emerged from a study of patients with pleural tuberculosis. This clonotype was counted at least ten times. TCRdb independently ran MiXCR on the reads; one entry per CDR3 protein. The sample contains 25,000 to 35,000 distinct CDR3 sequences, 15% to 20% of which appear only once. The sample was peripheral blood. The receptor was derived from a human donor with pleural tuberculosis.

The DNA of the CDR3 is TGCGCCAGCGGTAGACAGGGGGAGGGTTCGGGAACCACTGAAGCTTTCTTT. This translates into CASGRQGEGSGTTEAFF. The chain recombines TRBV5-1 with TRBJ1-1; 9 nucleotides match TRBD1. With 7 bases clipped from V and 4 bases from J, the junction kept 17 bases outside the gene matches. Germline-derived CDR1 and CDR2 are SGHRS and YFSETQ. The CDR3 is 17 amino acids.